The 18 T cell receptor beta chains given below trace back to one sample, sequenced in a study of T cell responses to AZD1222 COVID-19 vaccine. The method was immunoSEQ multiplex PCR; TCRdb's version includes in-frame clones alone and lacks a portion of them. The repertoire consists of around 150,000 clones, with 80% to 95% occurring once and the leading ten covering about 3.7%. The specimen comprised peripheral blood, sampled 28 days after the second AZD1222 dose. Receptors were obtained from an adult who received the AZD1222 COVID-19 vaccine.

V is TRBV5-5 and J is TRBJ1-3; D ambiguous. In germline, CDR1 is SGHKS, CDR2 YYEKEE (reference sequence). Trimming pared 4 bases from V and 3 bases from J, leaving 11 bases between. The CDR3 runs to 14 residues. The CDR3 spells CASSPATNGNTIYF. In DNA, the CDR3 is TGTGCCAGCAGCCCGGCGACAAATGGAAACACCATATATTTT. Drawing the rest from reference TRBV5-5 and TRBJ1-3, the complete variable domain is DAGVTQSPTHLIKTRGQQVTLRCSPISGHKSVSWYQQVLGQGPQFIFQYYEKEERGRGNFPDRFSARQFPNYSSELNVNALLLGDSALYLCASSPATNGNTIYFGEGSWLTVV.

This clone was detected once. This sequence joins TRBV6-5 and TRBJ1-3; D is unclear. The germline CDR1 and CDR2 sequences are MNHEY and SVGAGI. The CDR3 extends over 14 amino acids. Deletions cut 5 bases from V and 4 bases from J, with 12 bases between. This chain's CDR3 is CASSPGWTGNTIYF. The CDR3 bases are TGTGCCAGCAGTCCGGGGTGGACGGGAAACACCATATATTTT.

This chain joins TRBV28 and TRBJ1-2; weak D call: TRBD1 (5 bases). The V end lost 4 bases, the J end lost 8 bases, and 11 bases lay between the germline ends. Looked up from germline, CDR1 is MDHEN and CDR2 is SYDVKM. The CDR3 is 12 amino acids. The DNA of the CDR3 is TGTGCCAGCAGTTATACCGGGGGGGGCTACACCTTC. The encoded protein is CASSYTGGGYTF.

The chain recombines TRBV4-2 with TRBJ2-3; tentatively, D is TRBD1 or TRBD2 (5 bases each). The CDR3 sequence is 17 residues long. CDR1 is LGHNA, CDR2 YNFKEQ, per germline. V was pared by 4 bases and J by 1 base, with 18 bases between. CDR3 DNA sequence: TGTGCCAGCAGCCCAAGTGGGGACGCTCTTGGCACAGATACGCAGTATTTT. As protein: CASSPSGDALGTDTQYF.

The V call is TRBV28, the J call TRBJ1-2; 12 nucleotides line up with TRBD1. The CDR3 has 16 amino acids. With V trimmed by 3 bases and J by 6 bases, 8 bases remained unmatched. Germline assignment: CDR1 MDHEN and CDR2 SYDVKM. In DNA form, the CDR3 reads TGTGCCAGCAGTTTCATCGGGACAGGGGGCGTCCATGGCTACACCTTC. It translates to CASSFIGTGGVHGYTF.

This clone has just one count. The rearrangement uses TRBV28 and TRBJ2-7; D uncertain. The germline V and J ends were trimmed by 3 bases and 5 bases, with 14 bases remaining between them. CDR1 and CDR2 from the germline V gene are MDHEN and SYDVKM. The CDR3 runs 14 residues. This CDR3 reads CASSFRGRDNEQYF. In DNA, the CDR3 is TGTGCCAGCAGTTTCCGAGGACGCGATAACGAGCAGTACTTC.

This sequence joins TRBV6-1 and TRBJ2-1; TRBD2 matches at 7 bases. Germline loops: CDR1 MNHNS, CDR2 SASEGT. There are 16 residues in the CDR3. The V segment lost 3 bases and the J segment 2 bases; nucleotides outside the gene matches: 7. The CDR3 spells CASSDYAGVAYNEQFF. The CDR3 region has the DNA TGTGCCAGCAGTGATTATGCGGGAGTAGCCTACAATGAGCAGTTCTTC.

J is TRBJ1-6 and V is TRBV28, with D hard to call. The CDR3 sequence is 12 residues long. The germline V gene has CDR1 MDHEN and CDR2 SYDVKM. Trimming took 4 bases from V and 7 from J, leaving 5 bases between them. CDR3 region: CASSSLNSPLHF. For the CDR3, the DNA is TGTGCCAGCAGTTCCCTAAATTCACCCCTCCACTTT.

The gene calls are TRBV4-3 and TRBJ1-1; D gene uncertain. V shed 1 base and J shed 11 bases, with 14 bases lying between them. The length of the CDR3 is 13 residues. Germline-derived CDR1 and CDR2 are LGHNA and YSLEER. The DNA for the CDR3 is TGCGCCAGCAGCCAAGTCGTGGAGAAAGGGGCTTTCTTT. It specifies CASSQVVEKGAFF.

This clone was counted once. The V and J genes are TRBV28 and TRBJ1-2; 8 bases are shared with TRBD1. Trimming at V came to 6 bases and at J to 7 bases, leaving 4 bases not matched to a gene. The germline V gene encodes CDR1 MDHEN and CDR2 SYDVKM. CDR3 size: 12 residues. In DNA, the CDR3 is TGTGCCAGCAGGACAGGGGCCGGTGGCTACACCTTC. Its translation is CASRTGAGGYTF.

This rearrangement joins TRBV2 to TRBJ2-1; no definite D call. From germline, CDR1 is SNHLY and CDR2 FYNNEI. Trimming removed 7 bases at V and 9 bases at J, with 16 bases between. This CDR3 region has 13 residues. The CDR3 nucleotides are TGTGCCAGCACCGCGAACGGGCAGGCTGAGCAGTTCTTC. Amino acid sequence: CASTANGQAEQFF.

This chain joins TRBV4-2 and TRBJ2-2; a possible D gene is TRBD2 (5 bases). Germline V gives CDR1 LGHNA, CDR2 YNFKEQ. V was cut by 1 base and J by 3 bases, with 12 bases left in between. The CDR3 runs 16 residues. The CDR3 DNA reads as TGTGCCAGCAGCCAAGGTGACGGGGAAGACACCGGGGAGCTGTTTTTT. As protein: CASSQGDGEDTGELFF.

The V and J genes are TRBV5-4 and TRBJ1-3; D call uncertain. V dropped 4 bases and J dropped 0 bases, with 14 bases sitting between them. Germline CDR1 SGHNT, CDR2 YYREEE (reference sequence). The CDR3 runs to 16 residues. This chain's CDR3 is CASSGDTSSSGNTIYF. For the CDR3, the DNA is TGTGCCAGCAGCGGAGATACTTCGAGCTCTGGAAACACCATATATTTT.

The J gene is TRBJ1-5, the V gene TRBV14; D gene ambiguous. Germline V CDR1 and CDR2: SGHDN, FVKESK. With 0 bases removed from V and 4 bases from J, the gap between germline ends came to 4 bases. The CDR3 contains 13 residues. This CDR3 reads CASSQERNQPQHF. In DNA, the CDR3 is TGTGCCAGCAGCCAAGAGAGGAATCAGCCCCAGCATTTT. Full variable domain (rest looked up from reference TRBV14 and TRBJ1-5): EAGVTQFPSHSVIEKGQTVTLRCDPISGHDNLYWYRRVMGKEIKFLLHFVKESKQDESGMPNNRFLAERTGGTYSTLKVQPAELEDSGVYFCASSQERNQPQHFGDGTRLSIL.

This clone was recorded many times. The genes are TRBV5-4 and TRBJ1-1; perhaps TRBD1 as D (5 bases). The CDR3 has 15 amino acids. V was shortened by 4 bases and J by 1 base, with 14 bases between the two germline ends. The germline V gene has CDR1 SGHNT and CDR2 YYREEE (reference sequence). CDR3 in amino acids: CASSMKLGENTEAFF. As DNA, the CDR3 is TGTGCCAGCAGCATGAAGCTAGGGGAGAACACTGAAGCTTTCTTT.

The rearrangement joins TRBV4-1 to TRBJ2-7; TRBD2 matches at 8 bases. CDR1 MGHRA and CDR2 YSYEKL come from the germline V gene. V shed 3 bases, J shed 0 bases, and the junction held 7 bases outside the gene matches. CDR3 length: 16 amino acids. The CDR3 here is CASSQPALAGSYEQYF. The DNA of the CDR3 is TGCGCCAGCAGCCAGCCGGCTCTAGCGGGCTCCTACGAGCAGTACTTC.

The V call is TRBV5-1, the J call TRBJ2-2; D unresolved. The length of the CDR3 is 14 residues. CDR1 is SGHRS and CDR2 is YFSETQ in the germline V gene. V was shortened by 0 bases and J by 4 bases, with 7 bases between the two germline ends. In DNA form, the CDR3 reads TGCGCCAGCAGCTTGGAACTTATCACCGGGGAGCTGTTTTTT. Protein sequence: CASSLELITGELFF.

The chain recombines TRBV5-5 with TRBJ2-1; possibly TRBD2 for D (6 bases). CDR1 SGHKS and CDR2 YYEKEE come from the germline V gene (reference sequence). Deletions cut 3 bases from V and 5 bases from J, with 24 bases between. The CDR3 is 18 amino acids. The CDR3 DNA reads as TGTGCCAGCAGCTCTACCCGGTTGGTGGTAGCGGCTAACAATGAGCAGTTCTTC. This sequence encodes CASSSTRLVVAANNEQFF.